Given below is one T cell receptor (beta chain) in context. What antigen it recognizes has not been identified. A read error may produce the germline difference seen at one junction end. CDR1 SEHNR and CDR2 FQNEAQ were looked up in the germline V gene (reference sequence). The CDR3 measures 9 amino acids from cysteine to phenylalanine. This entry keeps only the CDR3 DNA: 27 bases, framed from base 1. Whole blood was collected in K2EDTA tubes by collaborating institutions according to the institutions' own protocols. For TCRbeta analysis, collaborator samples were shipped as frozen whole blood, as isolated PBMCs, or as DNA extracted from either sample type. These data come from a study of blood T cell repertoires in COVID-19 (dated by TCRdb to the early 2020s). Background for the entire study: Collaborator samples came from the United States, Italy and Spain and covered acute and convalescent phases of COVID-19. The prospective study material was composed of cDNA or gDNA derived from T cells, B-cell-depleted T cells, or PBMCs. The dataset comprised deeply sampled blood TCRbeta repertoires from subjects exposed to, actively infected with, or recovered from COVID-19. The repertoires were made available in a free public database intended to serve as a resource for research on the immune response to SARS-CoV-2. The samples were drawn from the first 160 participants of the ongoing ImmuneRACE study and from 1,254 subjects provided by 6 global collaborators. The sample metadata nearly always contained a de-identified subject ID, COVID-19 status, age in years and sex. HLA class I and class II types, where available, came from metadata supplied by the sample provider rather than from assay-based typing.

The immunoSEQ Assay, a bias-controlled multiplex PCR, was used to amplify TCRbeta CDR3 regions from genomic DNA. Per the authors' processing: The number of nucleated cells in each sample was estimated by amplification of reference gene primers within the assay. To quantify the absolute abundance of each unique TCRbeta CDR3 rearrangement, sequence reads were collapsed and filtered. Productive Simpson clonality was computed per sample as the square root of Simpson's diversity index over productive rearrangements. Held by TCRdb, this immuneACCESS table contains in-frame sequences only and omits some clones. Under half of the omission traces to an unresolved V gene where checked; the cause of the rest is unknown. V, J and clone size were drawn from that table, and D and trimming were deduced from the DNA. In all, the sample holds approximately 18,000 clones, and over 75% of those were seen once. Clones ranked in the top ten supply about a sixth of the sample.

Broader findings and caveats from the paper: Clinical and demographic metadata were provided uncurated, with the amount varying by source and participant.

The rearrangement joined TRBV7-9 to TRBJ1-3, and the D gene may be TRBD1, 5 bases matching. The source is a human donor with active COVID-19. The donor label of this sample is uncertain. Sequenced material: peripheral blood. CDR3 reads: CASGRGMDF. The nucleotides are TGTGCCAGCGGAAGGGGTATGGATTTT.